This TCR beta chain is drawn from a study of a mutant IDH1 vaccine in newly diagnosed glioma. Some clones are missing from TCRdb's copy, which holds only in-frame ones; the method was immunoSEQ multiplex PCR. This table has approximately 100,000 clones, over 85% appearing once. Time point defined: baseline, week 1 (first vaccination visit). Treatment noted: pre-vaccination baseline after standard-of-care therapy. Every donor had a new WHO grade 3 or 4 astrocytoma that was IDH1-mutant, with loss of nuclear ATRX. With 6 bases removed from V and 4 bases from J, the gap between germline ends came to 12 bases. Germline CDR1 MNHNS, CDR2 SASEGT. The CDR3 is 14 amino acids. This clone was seen only once.

The specimen was PBMCs, collected from a glioma patient treated with radiotherapy, temozolomide or both. V and J are TRBV6-1 and TRBJ1-4; no firm D call. This clonotype was obtained from a woman aged 45 to 65 with glioma. The CDR3 loop reads CASSLDDVNEKLFF. The CDR3 DNA reads TGTGCCAGCAGCCTCGATGACGTTAATGAAAAACTGTTTTTT.